The 18 T cell receptor beta chains below all came from one sample that was sequenced in a study of human T cells and chemical hapten exposure. TCRdb redid the calling of the RACE reads with MiXCR, one entry per CDR3 protein. Of 180,000 or so distinct CDR3 sequences listed, more than 25% were seen once; the top ten hold 2.9%. The sample's time point: pre-sensitization, week 0. Stated treatment: therapeutic diphenylcyclopropenone sensitization with weekly scalp DPC. Sample: whole blood, taken in connection with sensitization to the hapten diphenylcyclopropenone (DPC). The receptors shown here come from a woman aged 25 to 39 with alopecia areata. Some clones in this sample may be carry-over from other donors' samples.

The rearrangement links TRBV29-1 to TRBJ1-2, with unresolved D. V was shortened by 4 bases and J by 1 base, with 7 bases between the two germline ends. The CDR3 covers 12 residues. Germline CDR1 SQVTM, CDR2 ANQGSEA. As DNA, the CDR3 is TGCAGCGTTGTGGGAAATAACTATGGCTACACCTTC. This codes for CSVVGNNYGYTF.

This clonotype has a single count. The chain is built from TRBV6-5 and TRBJ1-5; D not resolved. Germline V gene sequence: CDR1 MNHEY, CDR2 SVGAGI. V was pared by 0 bases and J by 3 bases, with 3 bases between. This CDR3 contains 13 residues. The CDR3 loop is CASSYSNNQPQHF. CDR3 sequence (DNA): TGTGCCAGCAGTTACTCCAACAATCAGCCCCAGCATTTT.

Of note for this clonotype: The junction does not match germline at one end; this may be a read error. CDR3 residues: CASSLGNTGEPFF. The CDR3 nucleotides read TGCGCCAGCAGCTTGGGCAACACCGGGGAGCCGTTTTTT. This sequence joins TRBV5-1 and TRBJ2-2, with a possible D match to TRBD2 (5 bases). From germline, CDR1 is SGHRS and CDR2 YFSETQ. The CDR3 totals 13 residues. Combining the CDR3 with reference TRBV5-1 and TRBJ2-2 gives the whole variable domain KAGVTQTPRYLIKTRGQQVTLSCSPISGHRSVSWYQQTPGQGLQFLFEYFSETQRNKGNFPGRFSGRQFSNSRSEMNVSTLELGDSALYLCASSLGNTGEPFFGEGSRLTVL.

This chain connects TRBV15 to TRBJ1-5; D uncertain. V dropped 5 bases and J dropped 6 bases, with 2 bases sitting between them. Germline V gene lookup returns CDR1 LNHNV and CDR2 YYDKDF (reference sequence). The CDR3 totals 10 residues. This chain's CDR3 is CATSPQPQHF. As DNA, the CDR3 is TGTGCCACCAGCCCTCAGCCCCAGCATTTT.

V and J are TRBV10-3 and TRBJ2-2; tentatively, D is TRBD1 (6 bases). V lost 4 bases to trimming and J lost 4 bases, with 13 bases between them. The CDR3 consists of 15 residues. Germline V CDR1 and CDR2: ENHRY, SYGVKD. CDR3 loop: CAISADRTFTGELFF. CDR3 sequence (DNA): TGTGCCATCAGTGCGGACAGAACATTCACCGGGGAGCTGTTTTTT.

CDR3 amino acids: CASSGGLAGVVETQYF. The CDR3 nucleotides read TGTGCCAGCAGCGGCGGACTAGCGGGAGTTGTGGAGACCCAGTACTTC. V is TRBV9 and J is TRBJ2-5, with 13 bases that match TRBD2. V was clipped by 3 bases and J by 5 bases; unmatched bases: 7. Germline loops: CDR1 SGDLS, CDR2 YYNGEE. This CDR3 has 16 amino acids.

The chain's CDR3 is CASSFGTRKNEQFF. The CDR3 DNA is TGTGCCAGCAGCTTTGGGACTAGGAAGAATGAGCAGTTCTTC. V is TRBV7-2 and J is TRBJ2-1; TRBD2 agrees at 8 bases. Unmatched junction bases numbered 5, after V lost 3 bases and J lost 7 bases. The germline CDR1 and CDR2 sequences are SGHTA and FQGNSA. This CDR3 is built from 14 residues.

This chain connects TRBV6-2 or TRBV6-3 to TRBJ2-1; 8 nucleotides match TRBD2. The CDR3 loop spans 17 amino acids. V shed 2 bases and J 0 bases; nucleotides not matched to a gene: 6. Germline V gives CDR1 MNHEY, CDR2 SVGEGT. CDR3 nucleotides: TGTGCCAGCAGTTACGGTAGGCGGGGGGTCTCCTACAATGAGCAGTTCTTC. Encoded protein: CASSYGRRGVSYNEQFF.

The rearrangement uses TRBV6-5 and TRBJ1-2, with TRBD1 matching 8 bases. Germline V lookup: CDR1 MNHEY, CDR2 SVGAGI. The CDR3 consists of 15 residues. The junction had 3 bases not matched to a gene; V was cut back by 0 bases and J by 3 bases. As DNA, the CDR3 is TGTGCCAGCAGTTACTCGGCAGGGGGCTACTATGGCTACACCTTC. It codes for CASSYSAGGYYGYTF.

CDR3 DNA sequence: TGTGCCAGCAGCTCGGATAGCGGGGAGAACACCGGGGAGCTGTTTTTT. Encoded protein: CASSSDSGENTGELFF. V and J are TRBV7-9 and TRBJ2-2; 8 nucleotides line up with TRBD2. The germline V gene has CDR1 SEHNR and CDR2 FQNEAQ (reference sequence). V shed 4 bases and J 1 base; nucleotides not matched to a gene: 5. The CDR3 consists of 16 residues.

This clonotype has more than one count but fewer than ten. The chain is built from TRBV3-1 and TRBJ1-6; D ambiguous. The germline V and J ends were trimmed by 4 bases and 8 bases, with 15 bases remaining between them. The CDR3 consists of 15 residues. Germline V gives CDR1 LGHDT, CDR2 YNNKEL (reference sequence). As DNA, the CDR3 is TGTGCCAGCAGCCCCCGACACGCCGGGGATTCACCCCTCCACTTT. Translation gives CASSPRHAGDSPLHF.

V and J are TRBV10-2 and TRBJ1-4; D perhaps matches TRBD1 (5 bases). Germline V gene lookup returns CDR1 WSHSY and CDR2 SAAADI. Trimming took 10 bases from V and 8 from J, leaving 17 bases between them. CDR3 size: 13 residues. The CDR3 DNA reads as TGCGCCACCAATCGGGACCTAAAGGAAAAACTGTTTTTT. Its translation is CATNRDLKEKLFF.

J is TRBJ1-3 and V is TRBV21-1; the table names TRBD1, a call not compared with the DNA. TRBV21-1 is termed a pseudogene. The CDR3 is 16 residues long. The CDR3 sequence is CASSKEDSHSGNTIYF. The CDR3 region has the DNA TGTGCCAGCAGCAAAGAGGACAGCCACTCTGGAAACACCATATATTTT.

This clonotype was seen at least ten times. This chain uses TRBV11-2 with TRBJ2-3, with TRBD1 matching 9 bases. Germline CDR1 and CDR2: SGHAT and FQNNGV. V lost 5 bases, J lost 4 bases, and 4 bases stayed unmatched. The CDR3 loop spans 14 amino acids. CDR3 sequence reads: CASSLTGGADTQYF. The CDR3 DNA reads TGTGCCAGCAGCCTAACAGGGGGCGCAGATACGCAGTATTTT.

This clonotype was seen a handful of times. The chain carries TRBV29-1 and TRBJ2-5; no clear D gene. The V end lost 7 bases, the J end lost 3 bases, and 9 bases lay between the germline ends. This CDR3 contains 11 residues. The germline CDR1 and CDR2 sequences are SQVTM and ANQGSEA. CDR3: CSANSEETQYF. The CDR3 DNA reads TGCAGCGCTAACAGCGAAGAGACCCAGTACTTC. Supplemented by reference TRBV29-1 and TRBJ2-5, the full variable domain reads SAVISQKPSRDICQRGTSLTIQCQVDSQVTMMFWYRQQPGQSLTLIATANQGSEATYESGFVIDKFPISRPNLTFSTLTVSNMSPEDSSIYLCSANSEETQYFGPGTRLLVL.

In the case of this clonotype: Compared with germline, one end of the junction differs, possibly owing to a read error. V usage is TRBV6-5 and J usage is TRBJ2-6; D is perhaps TRBD1 or TRBD2 (5 bases each). In germline, CDR1 is MNHEY, CDR2 SVGAGI. The CDR3 has 14 amino acids. This chain's CDR3 is CTSSWGSGANVLTF. Here the CDR3 DNA reads TGTACCAGCAGTTGGGGGTCTGGGGCCAACGTCCTGACTTTC.

The CDR3 nucleotides read TGTGCCAGCAGCCCCGGACTAACTAGGACCCAGTACTTC. Translated: CASSPGLTRTQYF. This sequence joins TRBV11-2 and TRBJ2-5, with TRBD2 as a possible D gene (6 bases). The V end lost 5 bases, the J end lost 7 bases, and 14 bases lay between the germline ends. The CDR3 extends over 13 amino acids. The germline V gene has CDR1 SGHAT and CDR2 FQNNGV.

The J gene is TRBJ1-2, the V gene TRBV7-6, with TRBD1 matching over 7 bases. Germline lookup yields CDR1 SGHVS and CDR2 FNYEAQ. Trimming cost V 1 base and J 0 bases; bases outside gene matches: 5. The CDR3 runs 16 residues. The CDR3 DNA is TGTGCCAGCAGCTTAGGGACAGGACAGACTAACTATGGCTACACCTTC. Encoded protein: CASSLGTGQTNYGYTF. Filled out from reference TRBV7-6 and TRBJ1-2, the complete variable domain reads GAGVSQSPRYKVTKRGQDVALRCDPISGHVSLYWYRQALGQGPEFLTYFNYEAQQDKSGLPNDRFSAERPEGSISTLTIQRTEQRDSAMYRCASSLGTGQTNYGYTFGSGTRLTVV.